Below are 26 T cell receptor beta chains sequenced from a single sample in a study of PD-1 blockade in classical Hodgkin lymphoma. Measured with immunoSEQ multiplex PCR; TCRdb has only the in-frame clones, and not every one. The sample records roughly 12,000 clones, under 85% being singletons. Each patient's relapse followed autologous stem cell transplantation, and brentuximab vedotin exposure varied. Thawed PBMCs supplied CD8+ T cells via magnetic negative selection. Sample: CD8+ T cells from blood, taken at baseline. Every receptor here comes from a human donor with classical Hodgkin lymphoma.

By share, this clone counts as medium-sized (0.01 to 0.1%). This rearrangement joins TRBV6-5 to TRBJ2-7; TRBD2 might be the D (5 bases). The CDR3 loop spans 15 amino acids. Germline V gene sequence: CDR1 MNHEY, CDR2 SVGAGI. The V end lost 7 bases, the J end lost 5 bases, and 21 bases lay between the germline ends. The chain's CDR3 is CASTLAPLTRDEQYF. CDR3 coding DNA: TGTGCCAGCACCCTGGCGCCCCTAACTAGGGACGAGCAGTACTTC.

The J gene is TRBJ1-1, the V gene TRBV4-3, with no clear D. This CDR3 has 17 amino acids. Trimming pared 2 bases from V and 7 bases from J, leaving 23 bases between. Germline V gene data show CDR1 as LGHNA and CDR2 as YSLEER. CDR3 in DNA: TGCGCCAGCAGCCAAAGACGGCCAAGCCGAAGTTGGGATGAAGCTTTCTTT. Its protein product is CASSQRRPSRSWDEAFF.

The rearrangement links TRBV9 to TRBJ1-3; D not certain. CDR3 length equals 16 residues. The V gene lost 0 bases and the J gene lost 0 bases, with 10 bases spanning the gap. Germline V gene sequence: CDR1 SGDLS, CDR2 YYNGEE. CDR3 nucleotides: TGTGCCAGCAGCGTAGGGGAGGAGTACTCTGGAAACACCATATATTTT. Translating it yields CASSVGEEYSGNTIYF.

The chain has TRBV7-2 and TRBJ1-5, with D unresolved. Trimming took off 2 bases at V and 7 bases at J, with 6 bases between the two ends. The CDR3 runs to 12 residues. From germline, CDR1 is SGHTA and CDR2 FQGNSA. CDR3 region: CASSLLEQPQHF. CDR3 nucleotide sequence: TGTGCCAGCAGCTTACTGGAGCAGCCCCAGCATTTT.

This clone came up a few times. The chain combines TRBV5-6 with TRBJ1-2, with D hard to call. CDR3 length: 11 residues. V shed 0 bases and J shed 3 bases, with 0 bases lying between them. Germline V CDR1 and CDR2: SGHDT, YYEEEE. CDR3 region: CASSLDYGYTF. For the CDR3, the DNA is TGTGCCAGCAGCTTGGACTATGGCTACACCTTC.

The chain has TRBV4-3 and TRBJ2-7, with D unresolved. From germline, CDR1 is LGHNA and CDR2 YSLEER. The CDR3 is 14 amino acids. The V and J ends lost 3 bases and 3 bases respectively, with 12 bases between them. CDR3: CASSHSRTFYEQYF. DNA for the CDR3: TGCGCCAGCAGCCATTCAAGGACCTTCTACGAGCAGTACTTC.

The chain joins TRBV4-2 to TRBJ2-1; D may be TRBD2 (6 bases). V lost 0 bases, J lost 2 bases, and 11 bases lay in between. There are 16 residues in the CDR3. CDR1 LGHNA and CDR2 YNFKEQ come from the germline V gene. The CDR3 is CASSQEAGLPYNEQFF. The CDR3 DNA reads TGTGCCAGCAGCCAAGAGGCTGGACTACCCTACAATGAGCAGTTCTTC.

V and J are TRBV13 and TRBJ1-3; no clear D. Germline assignment: CDR1 PRHDT and CDR2 FYEKMQ (reference sequence). The CDR3 loop spans 15 amino acids. V lost 4 bases, J lost 4 bases, and 14 bases lay in between. CDR3 sequence: CASSSGVISGNTIYF. The CDR3 region has the DNA TGTGCCAGCAGCTCCGGAGTTATCTCCGGAAACACCATATATTTT.

This chain uses TRBV28 with TRBJ1-4; 8 bases line up with TRBD1. Germline lookup yields CDR1 MDHEN and CDR2 SYDVKM. Trimming removed 2 bases from V and 5 bases from J; junction bases left unmatched: 1. The CDR3 contains 14 residues. CDR3 bases: TGTGCCAGCAGTTTACGACAGGGGAATGAAAAACTGTTTTTT. Protein sequence: CASSLRQGNEKLFF.

The J gene is TRBJ2-2, the V gene TRBV30; D gene unclear. The CDR3 is 14 residues long. Germline CDR1 and CDR2: GTSNPN and SVGIG (reference sequence). V was trimmed by 6 bases and J by 4 bases, leaving 15 bases between them. DNA for the CDR3: TGTGCCTGTAGTCCGGGCTCGGGCACCGGGGAGCTGTTTTTT. Its protein is CACSPGSGTGELFF.

This clone was observed a few times. J is TRBJ1-2 and V is TRBV5-6, with TRBD1 identical over 8 bases. The CDR3 sequence is 14 residues long. Germline-derived CDR1 and CDR2 are SGHDT and YYEEEE. Trimming removed 6 bases from V and 5 bases from J; junction bases left unmatched: 9. In DNA form, the CDR3 reads TGTGCCAGCACCTCCGGGACAGGAGGGTATGGCTACACCTTC. This gives the protein CASTSGTGGYGYTF.

V gene TRBV4-3 combines with J gene TRBJ1-2; D unclear. Germline CDR1 LGHNA, CDR2 YSLEER. The length of the CDR3 is 16 residues. The V end lost 0 bases, the J end lost 4 bases, and 15 bases lay between the germline ends. This CDR3 is CASSQDTAGYTYGYTF. The CDR3 DNA is TGCGCCAGCAGCCAAGATACGGCTGGCTATACCTATGGCTACACCTTC.

This clone was observed once. The rearrangement uses TRBV7-9 and TRBJ2-7; TRBD2 is a possible D gene (6 bases). V lost 5 bases, J lost 2 bases, and 13 bases lay in between. The CDR3 is made up of 14 amino acids. Germline V gives CDR1 SEHNR, CDR2 FQNEAQ (reference sequence). The CDR3 DNA reads TGTGCCAGCAGCGTAGGTGGGGAGGCCTACGAGCAGTACTTC. Encoded protein: CASSVGGEAYEQYF.

The chain is built from TRBV5-6 and TRBJ2-2, with D unclear. Germline V CDR1 and CDR2: SGHDT, YYEEEE. Trimming removed 2 bases from V and 1 base from J, with 6 bases in between. There are 14 residues in the CDR3. In nucleotides, the CDR3 is TGTGCCAGCAGCTTATACCTGAACACCGGGGAGCTGTTTTTT. This gives the protein CASSLYLNTGELFF. Filled out from reference TRBV5-6 and TRBJ2-2, the complete variable domain reads DAGVTQSPTHLIKTRGQQVTLRCSPKSGHDTVSWYQQALGQGPQFIFQYYEEEERQRGNFPDRFSGHQFPNYSSELNVNALLLGDSALYLCASSLYLNTGELFFGEGSRLTVL.

This clone was detected a few times. V usage is TRBV6-5 and J usage is TRBJ1-2; 7 bases align to TRBD1. V was clipped by 5 bases and J by 3 bases; unmatched bases: 3. CDR3 length: 13 residues. The germline V gene has CDR1 MNHEY and CDR2 SVGAGI. The CDR3 DNA sequence: TGTGCCAGCAGTCTTACAGGGGACTATGGCTACACCTTC. Translated, it gives CASSLTGDYGYTF.

This chain connects TRBV20-1 to TRBJ2-3; D gene uncertain. V was pared by 0 bases and J by 5 bases, with 3 bases between. The CDR3 has 11 amino acids. In germline, CDR1 is DFQATT, CDR2 SNEGSKA (reference sequence). In DNA form, the CDR3 reads TGCAGTGCTAGAGACGTAGATACGCAGTATTTT. Translated, it gives CSARDVDTQYF.

V is TRBV29-1 and J is TRBJ1-4, with TRBD1 matching over 9 bases. Unmatched junction bases numbered 8, after V lost 5 bases and J lost 7 bases. The germline gives CDR1 SQVTM, CDR2 ANQGSEA. The CDR3 extends over 14 amino acids. CDR3 nucleotide sequence: TGCAGCGTTCCCCGGACAGGGGAAGGTGAAAAACTGTTTTTT. Its translation: CSVPRTGEGEKLFF.

This clone was observed a handful of times. A junction end diverges from the germline sequence, so it may reflect a read error. This chain uses TRBV7-9 with TRBJ1-2, with a possible D match to TRBD1 (6 bases). Germline V gives CDR1 SEHNR, CDR2 FQNEAQ (reference sequence). CDR3 length: 12 amino acids. In DNA, the CDR3 is TGTGCCAGCAGTTTAGGGGGAGATGGCTACACCTTC. Protein product: CASSLGGDGYTF.

This rearrangement joins TRBV15 to TRBJ1-5; no clear D gene. Trimming removed 8 bases from V and 6 bases from J, with 17 bases in between. CDR3 length: 14 amino acids. CDR1 LNHNV and CDR2 YYDKDF come from the germline V gene (reference sequence). Written as DNA, the CDR3 is TGTGCCACCCGGACCGGAGTTATCGGTCAGCCCCAGCATTTT. Its protein is CATRTGVIGQPQHF.

This chain joins TRBV27 and TRBJ2-5; 7 bases are shared with TRBD2. The J call may be faulty, since TRBJ2-7 better matches the DNA end. Germline values: CDR1 MNHEY, CDR2 SMNVEV (reference sequence). The CDR3 is 13 residues long. The CDR3 is CASSTGGGYEQYF. For the CDR3, the DNA is TGTGCCAGCAGCACGGGCGGGGGCTACGAGCAGTACTTC.

The rearrangement joins TRBV14 to TRBJ1-1; tentatively, D is TRBD1 (5 bases). This CDR3 is 16 amino acids long. Germline values: CDR1 SGHDN, CDR2 FVKESK. The V end lost 4 bases, the J end lost 0 bases, and 15 bases lay between the germline ends. The CDR3 DNA reads TGTGCCAGCAGCCGATTACGGGACCTGATGAACACTGAAGCTTTCTTT. It specifies CASSRLRDLMNTEAFF.

The CDR3 spells CSVGWDRGEFEAFF. CDR3 coding DNA: TGCAGCGTTGGCTGGGACAGGGGGGAATTTGAAGCTTTCTTT. The V and J genes are TRBV29-1 and TRBJ1-1; 11 positions agree with TRBD1. The germline CDR1 and CDR2 sequences are SQVTM and ANQGSEA. The CDR3 length is 14 residues. V gave up 4 bases and J gave up 7 bases; unmatched junction bases: 8.

The chain recombines TRBV6-5 with TRBJ1-3; D unclear. Between the trimmed V and J ends, which lost 6 bases and 0 bases, there was a span of 6 bases. Germline lookup yields CDR1 MNHEY and CDR2 SVGAGI. This CDR3 is built from 13 residues. DNA for the CDR3: TGTGCCAGCAGGACCCCCTCTGGAAACACCATATATTTT. This encodes CASRTPSGNTIYF.

V is TRBV27 and J is TRBJ2-5; D possibly uses TRBD1 or TRBD2 (5 bases each). This CDR3 is built from 15 residues. From germline, CDR1 is MNHEY and CDR2 SMNVEV (reference sequence). V shed 1 base and J shed 3 bases, with 12 bases lying between them. CDR3 in amino acids: CASSLYEGMEETQYF. CDR3 DNA sequence: TGTGCCAGCAGTTTATACGAGGGGATGGAAGAGACCCAGTACTTC.

The chain combines TRBV5-4 with TRBJ1-2; weak D call: TRBD1 (6 bases). The CDR3 is 12 residues long. The V end was cut by 4 bases, the J end by 8 bases, with 12 bases between. Germline assignment: CDR1 SGHNT and CDR2 YYREEE (reference sequence). The CDR3 loop reads CASSPGAGGYTF. The CDR3 DNA is TGTGCCAGCAGCCCGGGGGCGGGGGGCTACACCTTC.

J is TRBJ1-1 and V is TRBV6-5, with D possibly being TRBD1 (5 bases). CDR3 size: 14 residues. Germline values: CDR1 MNHEY, CDR2 SVGAGI. V was shortened by 6 bases and J by 6 bases, with 17 bases between the two germline ends. CDR3 nucleotide sequence: TGTGCCAGCAGCCTGGCGGGGGGAGGCGCTGAAGCTTTCTTT. It is translated as CASSLAGGGAEAFF.